The 15 T cell receptor beta chains given below trace back to one sample, sequenced in a study of post-analysis software for immune sequencing data. Findings and limits, study-wide: Five TRBV segments appeared more often in patients than in controls, and TRBV5-6, TRBV5-1 and TRBV20-1 were among these.

These TCRs' antigens remain unknown. TCR beta cDNA libraries had unique molecular identifiers. TCRdb re-called the PCR reads through MiXCR, storing one row per CDR3 protein. The table lists about 460,000 distinct CDR3 sequences, roughly 45% of them singletons. Sequencing input: blood. The receptors come from a girl aged 10 to 17 with multiple sclerosis.

This chain uses TRBV20-1 with TRBJ1-1; D is perhaps TRBD1 (6 bases). The CDR3 extends over 12 amino acids. Deletions cut 6 bases from V and 2 bases from J, with 10 bases between. From germline, CDR1 is DFQATT and CDR2 SNEGSKA (reference sequence). The CDR3 DNA reads TGCAGTGCCAGGGACACCAACACTGAAGCTTTCTTT. It encodes CSARDTNTEAFF.

This clonotype has a handful of counts. This chain connects TRBV28 to TRBJ2-3; a weak D match, TRBD2 (5 bases). CDR1 is MDHEN and CDR2 is SYDVKM in the germline V gene. Trimming took 10 bases from V and 4 from J, leaving 24 bases between them. This CDR3 has 16 residues. CDR3 residues: CATALAWVDGADTQYF. The CDR3 DNA reads as TGTGCCACCGCGTTGGCGTGGGTCGACGGGGCAGATACGCAGTATTTT.

This clonotype was seen a handful of times. J is TRBJ2-1 and V is TRBV7-2, with D possibly matching TRBD1 (5 bases). Germline-derived CDR1 and CDR2 are SGHTA and FQGNSA. V shed 0 bases and J shed 10 bases, with 16 bases lying between them. This CDR3 region has 15 residues. CDR3 sequence: CASSLAGLLRTEQFF. The CDR3 DNA sequence: TGTGCCAGCAGCTTAGCGGGGCTGCTAAGGACGGAGCAGTTCTTC. Complete variable domain (other parts from reference TRBV7-2 and TRBJ2-1): GAGVSQSPSNKVTEKGKDVELRCDPISGHTALYWYRQSLGQGLEFLIYFQGNSAPDKSGLPSDRFSAERTGGSVSTLTIQRTQQEDSAVYLCASSLAGLLRTEQFFGPGTRLTVL.

The V call is TRBV29-1, the J call TRBJ1-2; D is uncertain. The CDR3 spans 11 residues. V lost 6 bases and J 6 bases, leaving 11 bases between the germline ends. Per the germline V gene, CDR1 is SQVTM and CDR2 is ANQGSEA. CDR3 in amino acids: CSVDGRDGYTF. The CDR3 DNA follows: TGCAGCGTCGACGGGCGGGATGGCTACACCTTC.

The chain links TRBV3-1 to TRBJ1-1; D is unclear. The CDR3 sequence is 12 residues long. Germline-derived CDR1 and CDR2 are LGHDT and YNNKEL (reference sequence). V was clipped by 4 bases and J by 5 bases, with 8 bases between them. The CDR3 is CASSPAHTEAFF. CDR3 in DNA: TGTGCCAGCAGCCCAGCGCATACTGAAGCTTTCTTT.

The chain couples TRBV6-6 to TRBJ1-1; weak D call: TRBD1 (6 bases). CDR3 size: 12 residues. V dropped 5 bases and J dropped 6 bases, with 10 bases sitting between them. Germline V gene data show CDR1 as MNHNY and CDR2 as SVGAGI (reference sequence). DNA of the CDR3: TGTGCCAGCAGTCCTGACAGGCCTGAAGCTTTCTTT. The encoded protein is CASSPDRPEAFF.

The chain recombines TRBV12-3 or TRBV12-4 with TRBJ2-1; D gene uncertain. Trimming shortened V by 7 bases and J by 7 bases, and 8 bases separated the two germline ends. This CDR3 is built from 11 residues. DNA for the CDR3: TGTGCCAGCACCCCCAAGAATGAGCAGTTCTTC. This encodes CASTPKNEQFF.

The table lists this clonotype with a few counts. The J gene is TRBJ1-2, the V gene TRBV7-2; the D is unclear. This CDR3 has 13 residues. Trimming shortened V by 5 bases and J by 8 bases, and 15 bases separated the two germline ends. The V gene's germline CDR1 is SGHTA and CDR2 FQGNSA. The CDR3 here is CASSPDPIQGYTF. The CDR3 DNA reads as TGTGCCAGCAGCCCTGACCCGATACAAGGCTACACCTTC.

The chain is built from TRBV9 and TRBJ1-4; D is unclear. Germline V CDR1 and CDR2: SGDLS, YYNGEE. Trimming left V 0 bases short and J 6 bases short, with 9 bases between. There are 14 residues in the CDR3. CDR3 DNA sequence: TGTGCCAGCAGCGTAGAGAGGGCAGATGAAAAACTGTTTTTT. Translated, it gives CASSVERADEKLFF.

The table lists this clonotype with a few counts. The gene calls are TRBV7-3 and TRBJ2-3, with 8 bases identical to TRBD2. CDR3 length: 15 amino acids. Germline loops: CDR1 SGHTA, CDR2 FQGTGA. The J segment lost 3 bases and the V segment lost 5 bases, leaving 7 bases of the junction unmatched. The CDR3 DNA reads as TGTGCCAGCAGCCTCACCAGCGGGAGAACAGATACGCAGTATTTT. Its protein is CASSLTSGRTDTQYF.

This clonotype appeared once. The rearrangement uses TRBV28 and TRBJ1-1, with D uncertain. The germline gives CDR1 MDHEN, CDR2 SYDVKM. The CDR3 sequence is 12 residues long. The V and J ends lost 7 bases and 4 bases respectively, with 10 bases between them. The CDR3 spells CASTAVGTEAFF. The CDR3 DNA is TGTGCCAGCACCGCAGTTGGCACTGAAGCTTTCTTT.

The chain joins TRBV6-1 to TRBJ2-1, with a possible D match to TRBD1 (6 bases). The CDR3 contains 16 residues. The V and J ends lost 3 bases and 6 bases respectively, with 18 bases between them. CDR1 is MNHNS, CDR2 SASEGT, per germline. CDR3 nucleotide sequence: TGTGCCAGCAGTGATTTAAGGGGGAAGAAGGGCAATGAGCAGTTCTTC. Amino acids: CASSDLRGKKGNEQFF.

This clonotype was recorded a few times. The CDR3 coding sequence is TGTGCCAGCAGACAGGAGAACACAGATACGCAGTATTTT. Protein: CASRQENTDTQYF. The chain uses TRBV6-6 and TRBJ2-3; D might be TRBD1 (5 bases). Between the trimmed V and J ends, which lost 6 bases and 2 bases, there was a span of 9 bases. The germline CDR1 and CDR2 sequences are MNHNY and SVGAGI (reference sequence). CDR3 length equals 13 residues.

This chain uses TRBV7-2 with TRBJ2-7; 12 nucleotides align to TRBD2. This CDR3 spans 16 amino acids. The trim removed 2 bases at V and 4 bases at J, leaving 6 bases unmatched. Germline V CDR1 and CDR2: SGHTA, FQGNSA. The CDR3 reads CASSLIATSGSYEQYF. For the CDR3, the DNA is TGTGCCAGCAGCTTAATCGCGACTAGCGGGAGTTACGAGCAGTACTTC.

Ten or more counts support this clonotype. The J gene is TRBJ2-1, the V gene TRBV5-1; D is unclear. Trimming pared 4 bases from V and 4 bases from J, leaving 6 bases between. Per germline, CDR1 SGHRS and CDR2 YFSETQ. CDR3 size: 12 residues. The CDR3 is CASSPEYNEQFF. Here the CDR3 DNA reads TGCGCCAGCAGCCCGGAATACAATGAGCAGTTCTTC.